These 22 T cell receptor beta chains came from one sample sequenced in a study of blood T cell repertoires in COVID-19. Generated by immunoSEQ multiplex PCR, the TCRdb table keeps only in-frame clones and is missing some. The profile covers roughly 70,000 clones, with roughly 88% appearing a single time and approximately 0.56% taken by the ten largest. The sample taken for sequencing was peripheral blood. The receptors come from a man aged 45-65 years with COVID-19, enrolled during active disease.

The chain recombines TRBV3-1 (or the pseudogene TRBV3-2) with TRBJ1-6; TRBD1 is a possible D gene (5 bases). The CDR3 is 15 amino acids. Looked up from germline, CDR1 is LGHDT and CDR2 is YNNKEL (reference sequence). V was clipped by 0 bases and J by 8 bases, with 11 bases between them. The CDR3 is CASSQDGGADSPLHF. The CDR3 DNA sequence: TGTGCCAGCAGCCAAGACGGGGGAGCGGATTCACCCCTCCACTTT.

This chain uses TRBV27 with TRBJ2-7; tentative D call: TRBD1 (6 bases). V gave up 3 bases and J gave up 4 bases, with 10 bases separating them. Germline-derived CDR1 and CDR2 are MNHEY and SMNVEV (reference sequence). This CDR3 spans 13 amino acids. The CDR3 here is CASSFGQMYEQYF. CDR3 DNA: TGTGCCAGCAGTTTCGGACAGATGTACGAGCAGTACTTC.

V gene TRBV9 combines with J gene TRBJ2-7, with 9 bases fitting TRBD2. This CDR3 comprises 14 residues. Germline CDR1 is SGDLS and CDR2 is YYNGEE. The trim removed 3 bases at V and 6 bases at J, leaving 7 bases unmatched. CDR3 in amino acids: CASSAGTSFREQYF. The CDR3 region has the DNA TGTGCCAGCAGCGCCGGGACTAGCTTCCGCGAGCAGTACTTC. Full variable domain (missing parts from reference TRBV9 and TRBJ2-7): DSGVTQTPKHLITATGQRVTLRCSPRSGDLSVYWYQQSLDQGLQFLIQYYNGEERAKGNILERFSAQQFPDLHSELNLSSLELGDSALYFCASSAGTSFREQYFGPGTRLTVT.

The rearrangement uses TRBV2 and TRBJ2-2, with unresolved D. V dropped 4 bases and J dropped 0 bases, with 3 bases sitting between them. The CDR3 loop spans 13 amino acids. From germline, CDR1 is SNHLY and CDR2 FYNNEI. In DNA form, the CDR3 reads TGTGCCAGCAGTGCTTCGAACACCGGGGAGCTGTTTTTT. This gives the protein CASSASNTGELFF.

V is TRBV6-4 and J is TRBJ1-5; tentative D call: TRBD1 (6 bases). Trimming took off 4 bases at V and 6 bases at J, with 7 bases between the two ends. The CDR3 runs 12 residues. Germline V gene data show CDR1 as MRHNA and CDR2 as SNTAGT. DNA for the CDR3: TGTGCCAGCAGTGGCAGGGGTCAGCCCCAGCATTTT. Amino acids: CASSGRGQPQHF.

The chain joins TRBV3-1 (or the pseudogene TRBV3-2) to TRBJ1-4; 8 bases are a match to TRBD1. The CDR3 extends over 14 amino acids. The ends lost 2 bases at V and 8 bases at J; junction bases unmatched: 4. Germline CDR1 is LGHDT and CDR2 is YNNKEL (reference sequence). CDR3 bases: TGTGCCAGCAGCCAAAGGCAGGGGGCGGAAAAACTGTTTTTT. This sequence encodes CASSQRQGAEKLFF.

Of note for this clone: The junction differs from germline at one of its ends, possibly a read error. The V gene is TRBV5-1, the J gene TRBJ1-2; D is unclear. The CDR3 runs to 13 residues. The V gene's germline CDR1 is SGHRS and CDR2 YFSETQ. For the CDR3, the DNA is TGCGCCAGCAGATTGGGGAGAGACTATGGCTACACCTTC. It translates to CASRLGRDYGYTF.

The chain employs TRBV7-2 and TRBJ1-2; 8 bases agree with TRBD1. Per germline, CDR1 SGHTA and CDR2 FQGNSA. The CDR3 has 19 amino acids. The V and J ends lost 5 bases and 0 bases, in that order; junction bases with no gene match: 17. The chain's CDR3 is CASSQWGQVAEGPNYGYTF. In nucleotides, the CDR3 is TGTGCCAGCAGCCAATGGGGACAGGTGGCTGAAGGACCTAACTATGGCTACACCTTC.

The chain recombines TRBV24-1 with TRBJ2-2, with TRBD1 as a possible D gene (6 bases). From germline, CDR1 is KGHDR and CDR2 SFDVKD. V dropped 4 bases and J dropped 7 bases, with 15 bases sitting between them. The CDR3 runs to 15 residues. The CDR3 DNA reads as TGTGCCACCAGTGACCATACACAGGGTAACGGGGAGCTGTTTTTT. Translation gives CATSDHTQGNGELFF.

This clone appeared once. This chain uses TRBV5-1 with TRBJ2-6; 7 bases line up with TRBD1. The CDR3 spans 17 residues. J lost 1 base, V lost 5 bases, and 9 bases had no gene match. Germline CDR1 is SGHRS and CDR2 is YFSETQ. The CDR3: CASSGTVYSSGANVLTF. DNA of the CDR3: TGCGCCAGCAGTGGGACAGTCTACTCTTCTGGGGCCAACGTCCTGACTTTC.

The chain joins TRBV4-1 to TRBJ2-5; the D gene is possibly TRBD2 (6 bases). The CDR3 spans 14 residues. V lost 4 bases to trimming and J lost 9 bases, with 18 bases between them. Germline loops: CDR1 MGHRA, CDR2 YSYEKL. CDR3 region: CASSPTVMTRSQYF. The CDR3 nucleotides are TGCGCCAGCAGCCCCACGGTGATGACTAGATCCCAGTACTTC.

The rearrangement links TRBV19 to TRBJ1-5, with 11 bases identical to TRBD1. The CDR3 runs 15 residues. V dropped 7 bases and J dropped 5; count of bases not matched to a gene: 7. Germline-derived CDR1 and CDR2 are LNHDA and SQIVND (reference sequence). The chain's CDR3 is CASTPGTGGYQPQHF. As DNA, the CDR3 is TGTGCCAGTACCCCCGGGACAGGGGGGTATCAGCCCCAGCATTTT. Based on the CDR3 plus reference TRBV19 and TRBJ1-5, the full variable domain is DGGITQSPKYLFRKEGQNVTLSCEQNLNHDAMYWYRQDPGQGLRLIYYSQIVNDFQKGDIAEGYSVSREKKESFPLTVTSAQKNPTAFYLCASTPGTGGYQPQHFGDGTRLSIL.

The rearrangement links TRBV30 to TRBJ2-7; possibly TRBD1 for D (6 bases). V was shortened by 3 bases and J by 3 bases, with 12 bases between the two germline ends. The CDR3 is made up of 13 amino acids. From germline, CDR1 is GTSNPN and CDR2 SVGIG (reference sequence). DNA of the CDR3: TGTGCCTGGAGACAGGGCCGGGGCTACGAGCAGTACTTC. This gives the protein CAWRQGRGYEQYF.

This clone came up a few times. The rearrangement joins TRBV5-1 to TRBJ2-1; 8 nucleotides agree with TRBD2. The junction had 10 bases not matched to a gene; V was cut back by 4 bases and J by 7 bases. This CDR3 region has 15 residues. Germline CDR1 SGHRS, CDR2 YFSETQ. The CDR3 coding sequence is TGCGCCAGCAGCAGTCTAGCGGGCGCGTTGAATGAGCAGTTCTTC. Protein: CASSSLAGALNEQFF.

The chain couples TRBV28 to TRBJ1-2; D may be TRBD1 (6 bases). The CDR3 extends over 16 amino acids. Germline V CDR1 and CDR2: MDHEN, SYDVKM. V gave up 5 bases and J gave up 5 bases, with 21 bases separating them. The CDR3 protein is CASSITPQGRRYGYTF. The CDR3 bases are TGTGCCAGCAGTATTACCCCCCAGGGGCGACGATATGGCTACACCTTC.

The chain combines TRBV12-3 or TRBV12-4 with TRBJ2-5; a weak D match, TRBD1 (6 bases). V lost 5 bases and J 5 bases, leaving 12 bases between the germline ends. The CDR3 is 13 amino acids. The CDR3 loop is CASSHRVGETQYF. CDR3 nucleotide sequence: TGTGCCAGCAGTCACAGGGTCGGGGAGACCCAGTACTTC.

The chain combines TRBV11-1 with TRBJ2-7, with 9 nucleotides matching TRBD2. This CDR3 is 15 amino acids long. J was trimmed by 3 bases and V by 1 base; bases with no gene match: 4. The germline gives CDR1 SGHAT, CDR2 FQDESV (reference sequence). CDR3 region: CASSLDGAGGYEQYF. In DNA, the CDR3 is TGTGCCAGCAGCTTAGATGGAGCGGGAGGCTACGAGCAGTACTTC.

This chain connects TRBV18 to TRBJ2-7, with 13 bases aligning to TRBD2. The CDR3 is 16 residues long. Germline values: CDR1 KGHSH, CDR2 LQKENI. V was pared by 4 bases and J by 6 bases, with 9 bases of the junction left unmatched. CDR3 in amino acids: CASSQGLAGVSPEQYF. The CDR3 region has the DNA TGTGCCAGCTCACAAGGACTAGCGGGAGTTTCCCCCGAGCAGTACTTC.

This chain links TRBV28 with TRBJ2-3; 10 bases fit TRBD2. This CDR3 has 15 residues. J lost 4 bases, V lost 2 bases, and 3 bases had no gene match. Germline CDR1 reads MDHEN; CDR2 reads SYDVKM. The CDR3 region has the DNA TGTGCCAGCAGTTTAGCTAGCGGGAGCCCAGATACGCAGTATTTT. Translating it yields CASSLASGSPDTQYF.

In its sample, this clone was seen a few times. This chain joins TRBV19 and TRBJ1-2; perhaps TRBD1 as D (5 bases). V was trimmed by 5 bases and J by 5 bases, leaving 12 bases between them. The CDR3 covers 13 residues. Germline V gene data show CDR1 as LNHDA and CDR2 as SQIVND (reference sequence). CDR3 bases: TGTGCCAGTAGTCCACGACCAGGGTATGGCTACACCTTC. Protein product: CASSPRPGYGYTF.

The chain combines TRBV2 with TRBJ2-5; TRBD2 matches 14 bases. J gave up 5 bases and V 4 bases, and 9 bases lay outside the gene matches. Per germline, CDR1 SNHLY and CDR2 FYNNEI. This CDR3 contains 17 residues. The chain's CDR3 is CASSGWGLAGARETQYF. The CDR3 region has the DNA TGTGCCAGCAGTGGATGGGGACTAGCGGGAGCGCGGGAGACCCAGTACTTC.

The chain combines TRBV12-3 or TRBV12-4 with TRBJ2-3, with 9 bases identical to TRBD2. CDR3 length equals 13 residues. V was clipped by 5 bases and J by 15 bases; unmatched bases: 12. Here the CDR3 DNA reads TGTGCCAGCAGTAAACCAGATAGGACTAGCGTATATTTT. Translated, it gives CASSKPDRTSVYF.